The clone carrying this T cell receptor (beta chain) was observed a handful of times. These data come from a study of T cells in lung cancer brain metastases. Only in-frame clones appear in the TCRdb table, and some are missing; sequencing was by immunoSEQ multiplex PCR. Of approximately 3,000 clones detected, about nine tenths appear once; the ten largest clones hold roughly 5%. V was cut by 4 bases and J by 1 base, with 12 bases left in between. CDR1 is SGHKS, CDR2 YYEKEE, per germline (reference sequence). The CDR3 sequence is 15 residues long. This TCR was recovered from a woman aged 50 to 60 with non-small cell lung cancer. The rearrangement uses TRBV5-5 and TRBJ1-5, with D unclear. Material: tumor tissue from the primary lung tumor. CDR3 sequence: CASSLAPDSNQPQHF. The CDR3, as DNA: TGTGCCAGCAGCCTGGCCCCAGACAGCAATCAGCCCCAGCATTTT.